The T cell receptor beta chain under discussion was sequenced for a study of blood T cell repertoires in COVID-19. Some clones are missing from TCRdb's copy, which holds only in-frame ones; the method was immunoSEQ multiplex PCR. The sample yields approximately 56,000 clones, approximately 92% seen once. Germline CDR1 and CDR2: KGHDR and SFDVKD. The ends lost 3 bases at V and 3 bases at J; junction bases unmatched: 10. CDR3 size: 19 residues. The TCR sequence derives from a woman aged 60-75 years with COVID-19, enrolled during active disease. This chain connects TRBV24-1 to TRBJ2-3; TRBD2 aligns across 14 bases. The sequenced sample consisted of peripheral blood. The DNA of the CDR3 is TGTGCCACCAGTGATCCCGCCGGGACTAGCGGGAGTGCGACAGATACGCAGTATTTT. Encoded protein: CATSDPAGTSGSATDTQYF.